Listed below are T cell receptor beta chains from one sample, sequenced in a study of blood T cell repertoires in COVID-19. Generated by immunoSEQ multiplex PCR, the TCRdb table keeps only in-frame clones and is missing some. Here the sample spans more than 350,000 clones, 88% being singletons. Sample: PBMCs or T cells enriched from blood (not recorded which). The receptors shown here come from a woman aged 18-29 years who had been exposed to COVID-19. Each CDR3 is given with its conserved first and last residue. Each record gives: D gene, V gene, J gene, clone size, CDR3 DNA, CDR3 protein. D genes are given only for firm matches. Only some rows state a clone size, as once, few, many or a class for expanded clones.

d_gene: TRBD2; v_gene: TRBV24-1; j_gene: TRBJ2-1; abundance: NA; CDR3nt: TGTGCCACCAGTGACCGCCCTAGCGGGCGGATCGGTGAGCAGTTCTTC; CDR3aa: CATSDRPSGRIGEQFF
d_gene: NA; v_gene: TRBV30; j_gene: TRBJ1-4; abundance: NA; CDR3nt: TGTGCCTGGAGGACACTTGGGGAAAAACTGTTTTTT; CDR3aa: CAWRTLGEKLFF
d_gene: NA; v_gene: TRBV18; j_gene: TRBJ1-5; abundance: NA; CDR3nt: TGTGCCAGCTCCCCGGGACTCGAGAATCAGCCCCAGCATTTT; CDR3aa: CASSPGLENQPQHF
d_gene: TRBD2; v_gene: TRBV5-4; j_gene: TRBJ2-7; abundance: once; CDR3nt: TGTGCCAGCAGCTTGGTTCTAGCGGGAGGTCGCGAGCAGTACTTC; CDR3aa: CASSLVLAGGREQYF
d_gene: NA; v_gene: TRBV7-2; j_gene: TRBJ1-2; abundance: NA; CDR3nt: TGTGCCAGCAGCTTCAGACGGACAGAGTCTAACTATGGCTACACCTTC; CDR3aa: CASSFRRTESNYGYTF
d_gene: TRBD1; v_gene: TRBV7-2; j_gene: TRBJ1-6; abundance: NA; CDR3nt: TGTGCCAGCAGCCCCGGACAGGACTCCTATAATTCACCCCTCCACTTT; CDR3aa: CASSPGQDSYNSPLHF
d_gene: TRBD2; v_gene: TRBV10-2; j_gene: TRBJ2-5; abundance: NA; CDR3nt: TGCGCCAGCACCCGAGCGGGGGGAAAAGAGACCCAGTACTTC; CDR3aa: CASTRAGGKETQYF
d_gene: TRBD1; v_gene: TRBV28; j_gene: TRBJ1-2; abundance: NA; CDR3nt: TGTGCCAGCAGTGGGACAGGGACGGGCAACTATGGCTACACCTTC; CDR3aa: CASSGTGTGNYGYTF
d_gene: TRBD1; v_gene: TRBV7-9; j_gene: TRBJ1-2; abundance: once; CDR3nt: TGTGCCAGCAGACCCCAGGGGGCTAACTATGGCTACACCTTC; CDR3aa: CASRPQGANYGYTF
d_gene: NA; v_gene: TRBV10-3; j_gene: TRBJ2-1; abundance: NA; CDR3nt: TGTGCCATCAGTGGGGCAAACTCCTACAATGAGCAGTTCTTC; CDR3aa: CAISGANSYNEQFF
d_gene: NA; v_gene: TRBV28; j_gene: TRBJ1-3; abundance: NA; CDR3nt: TGTGCCAGCAGGGGGGGACCCTCTGGAAACACCATATATTTT; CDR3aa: CASRGGPSGNTIYF
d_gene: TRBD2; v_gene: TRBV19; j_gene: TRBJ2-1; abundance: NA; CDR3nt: TGTGCCAGTAGGCTAGCGGGGGCCCTGAGCTCCTACAATGAGCAGTTCTTC; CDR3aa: CASRLAGALSSYNEQFF
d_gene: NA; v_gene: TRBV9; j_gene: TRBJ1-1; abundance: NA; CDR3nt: TGTGCCAGCAGCGTAGGGGGGGAGCTGAACACTGAAGCTTTCTTT; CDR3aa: CASSVGGELNTEAFF
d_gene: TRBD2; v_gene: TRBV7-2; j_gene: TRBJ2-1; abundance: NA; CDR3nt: TGTGCCAGCAGCGACGGGACTAGCGGGAGTTCCAATGAGCAGTTCTTC; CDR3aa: CASSDGTSGSSNEQFF
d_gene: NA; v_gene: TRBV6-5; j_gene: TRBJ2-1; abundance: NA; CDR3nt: TGTGCCAGCGGCAGGAACAATGAGCAGTTCTTC; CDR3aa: CASGRNNEQFF
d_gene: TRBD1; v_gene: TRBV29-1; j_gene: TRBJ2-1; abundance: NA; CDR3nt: TGCAGCGTAGGAGACAGGGGATTATATGAGCAGTTCTTC; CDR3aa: CSVGDRGLYEQFF
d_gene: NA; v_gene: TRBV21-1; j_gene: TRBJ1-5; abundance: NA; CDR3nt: TGTGCCACCAGCCGGCCCGGGACATTCTTTTTGAAAAGCAATCAGCCCCAGCATTTT; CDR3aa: CATSRPGTFFLKSNQPQHF
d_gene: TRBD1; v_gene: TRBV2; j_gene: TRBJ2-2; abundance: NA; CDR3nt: TGTGCCAGCGGAGTTGTCGCAGGGGGCACCGGGGAGCTGTTTTTT; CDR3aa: CASGVVAGGTGELFF
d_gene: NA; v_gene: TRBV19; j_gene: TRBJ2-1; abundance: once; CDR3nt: TGTGCCAGTAGTATTCAAGAGTTGGCGGCCTACAATGAGCAGTTCTTC; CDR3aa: CASSIQELAAYNEQFF
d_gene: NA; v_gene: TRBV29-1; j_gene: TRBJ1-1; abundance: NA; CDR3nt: TGCAGCGTTGATCGGGGGGAAATGAACACTGAAGCTTTCTTT; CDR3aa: CSVDRGEMNTEAFF
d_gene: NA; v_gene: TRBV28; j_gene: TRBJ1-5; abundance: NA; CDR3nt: TGTGCCAGCAGTTCGACAGGTATCAATCAGCCCCAGCATTTT; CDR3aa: CASSSTGINQPQHF
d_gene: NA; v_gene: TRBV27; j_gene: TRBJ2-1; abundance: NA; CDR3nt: TGTGCCAGCAGGGGGCGAGGTTCCTACAATGAGCAGTTCTTC; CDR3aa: CASRGRGSYNEQFF
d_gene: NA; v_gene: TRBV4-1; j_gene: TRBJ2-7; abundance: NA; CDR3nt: TGCGCCAGCAGCCCCACCGGGAAGACCTACGAGCAGTACTTC; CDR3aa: CASSPTGKTYEQYF
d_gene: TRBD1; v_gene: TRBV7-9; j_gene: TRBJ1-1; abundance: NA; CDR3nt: TGTGCCAGCAGCTTATCAGGGGGCTGGACTGAAGCTTTCTTT; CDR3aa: CASSLSGGWTEAFF
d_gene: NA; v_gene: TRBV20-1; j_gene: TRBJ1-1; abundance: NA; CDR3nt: TGCAGTGCTAGTGACAGGAACACTGAAGCTTTCTTT; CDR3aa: CSASDRNTEAFF
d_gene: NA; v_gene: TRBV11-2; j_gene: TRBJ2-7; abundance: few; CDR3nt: TGTGCCAGCAGCCCCGGACCGGCAGGGGCATCCTACGAGCAGTACTTC; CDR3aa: CASSPGPAGASYEQYF
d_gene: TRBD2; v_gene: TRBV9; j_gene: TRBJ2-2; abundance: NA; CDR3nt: TGTGCCAGCAGCGCCCGCGGGGGGGGGTACACCGGGGAGCTGTTTTTT; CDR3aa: CASSARGGGYTGELFF
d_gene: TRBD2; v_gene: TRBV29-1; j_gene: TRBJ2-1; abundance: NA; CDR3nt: TGCAGCGTTGAAGGGATTTCGGATCAGGGAGGGTCCTACAATGAGCAGTTCTTC; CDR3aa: CSVEGISDQGGSYNEQFF
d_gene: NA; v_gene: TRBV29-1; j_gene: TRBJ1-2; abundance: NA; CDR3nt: TGCAGCGTTGAACTCCCCGGGGGAAACACCTTC; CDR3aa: CSVELPGGNTF
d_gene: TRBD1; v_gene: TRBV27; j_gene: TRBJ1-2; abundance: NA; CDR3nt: TGTGCCAGCAGTTTATCATGGGGACAGATCGTTACCTTC; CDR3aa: CASSLSWGQIVTF
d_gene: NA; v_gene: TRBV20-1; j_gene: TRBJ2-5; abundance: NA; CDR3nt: TGCAGTGCTTCCTATGAGACCCAGTACTTC; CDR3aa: CSASYETQYF
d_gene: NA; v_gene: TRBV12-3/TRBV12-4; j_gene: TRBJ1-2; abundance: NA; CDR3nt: TGTGCCAGCAGTTTTGAGGTCTATGGCTACACCTTC; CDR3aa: CASSFEVYGYTF
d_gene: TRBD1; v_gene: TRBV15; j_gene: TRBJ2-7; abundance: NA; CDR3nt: TGTGCCACCAGCAGAGATCCTGGACAGGGGTACGAGCAGTACTTC; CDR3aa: CATSRDPGQGYEQYF
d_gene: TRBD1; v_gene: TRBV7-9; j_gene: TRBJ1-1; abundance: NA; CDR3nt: TGTGCCAGCAGCCCGGGACAGGGGTATTCAAGTGAAGCTTTCTTT; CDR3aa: CASSPGQGYSSEAFF
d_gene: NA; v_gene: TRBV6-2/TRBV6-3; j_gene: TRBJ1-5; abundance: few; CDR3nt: TGTGCCAGCAGTTACCTAACAGGGAACCAGCCCCAGCATTTT; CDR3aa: CASSYLTGNQPQHF
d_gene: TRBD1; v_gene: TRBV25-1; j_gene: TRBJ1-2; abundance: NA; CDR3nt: TGTGCCAGCAGTGATATCGGGACAGGCTTCTATGGCTACACCTTC; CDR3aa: CASSDIGTGFYGYTF
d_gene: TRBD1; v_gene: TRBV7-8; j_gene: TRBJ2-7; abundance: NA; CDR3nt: TGTGCCAGCAGCACGGACAGGGGGTCATACGAGCAGTACTTC; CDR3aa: CASSTDRGSYEQYF